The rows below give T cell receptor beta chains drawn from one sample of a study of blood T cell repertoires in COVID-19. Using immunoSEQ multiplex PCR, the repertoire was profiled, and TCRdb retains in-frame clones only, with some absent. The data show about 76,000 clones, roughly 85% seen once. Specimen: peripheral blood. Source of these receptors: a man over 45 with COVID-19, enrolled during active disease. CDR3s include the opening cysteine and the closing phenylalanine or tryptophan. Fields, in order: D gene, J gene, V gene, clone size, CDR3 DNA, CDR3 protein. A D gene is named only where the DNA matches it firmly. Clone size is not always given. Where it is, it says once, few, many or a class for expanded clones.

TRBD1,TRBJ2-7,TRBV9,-,TGTGCCAGCAGCGTAGGGGGACAGTCCTACGAGCAGTACTTC,CASSVGGQSYEQYF
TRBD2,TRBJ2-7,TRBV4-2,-,TGTGCCAGCAGCCAAGAGACTAGCGGGGACGCCTACGAGCAGTACTTC,CASSQETSGDAYEQYF
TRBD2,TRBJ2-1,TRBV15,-,TGTGCCACCAGCAAAAAGCGGGAGCACTACGGTGAGCAGTTCTTC,CATSKKREHYGEQFF
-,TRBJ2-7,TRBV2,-,TGTGCCAGCAGTGAAACCGGGGAAGACTACGAGCAGTACTTC,CASSETGEDYEQYF
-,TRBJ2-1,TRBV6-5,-,TGTGCCAGCAGGGGGTGGGGCGGTTTATACAATGAGCAGTTCTTC,CASRGWGGLYNEQFF
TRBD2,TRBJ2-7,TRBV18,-,TGTGCCAGCTCACCTTTAGCGGGATACTACGAGCAGTACTTC,CASSPLAGYYEQYF
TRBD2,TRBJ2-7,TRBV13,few,TGTGCCAGCAGCTTAGGCCCAAGTTGGCTAGCGGGAGTCCACGAGCAGTACTTC,CASSLGPSWLAGVHEQYF
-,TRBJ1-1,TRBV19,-,TGTGCCAGTACCCACACCGGGGGGGGGCAAACTGAAGCTTTCTTT,CASTHTGGGQTEAFF
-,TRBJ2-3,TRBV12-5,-,TGTGCTAGCCACGAAAAGACTCGGGAGCCCGATACGCAGTATTTT,CASHEKTREPDTQYF
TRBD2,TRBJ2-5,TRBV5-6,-,TGTGCCAGCAGCTTGGTGGGCGGAGCGGGAGTGGAGGAGACCCAGTACTTC,CASSLVGGAGVEETQYF
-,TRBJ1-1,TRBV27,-,TGTGCCAGCAGTTTCGATGACGGGAGGAACACTGAAGCTTTCTTT,CASSFDDGRNTEAFF
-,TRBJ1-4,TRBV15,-,TGTGCCACCAGCAGAGATGTGGCGACTCTAGGGGAACTGTTTTTT,CATSRDVATLGELFF
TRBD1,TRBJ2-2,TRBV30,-,TGTGCCTGGAATAAAGGGACAGCTAACACCGGGGAGCTGTTTTTT,CAWNKGTANTGELFF
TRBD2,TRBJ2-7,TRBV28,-,TGTGCCAGCAGTTTATCGGATGTACTAGCGCACTCCGAGCAGTACTTC,CASSLSDVLAHSEQYF
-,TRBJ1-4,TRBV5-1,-,TGCGCCAGCAGCTTGGGGGGACATCACTCAACTAATGAAAAACTGTTTTTT,CASSLGGHHSTNEKLFF
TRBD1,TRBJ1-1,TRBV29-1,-,TGCAGCGTCGCCGGACAGGGCGTCACTGAAGCTTTCTTT,CSVAGQGVTEAFF
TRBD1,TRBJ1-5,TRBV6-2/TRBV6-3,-,TGTGCCAGCAGTCGGACAGGGGGCGCGATCAGCCAGCCCCAGCATTTT,CASSRTGGAISQPQHF